This T cell receptor beta chain was captured in a study of blood T cell repertoires in COVID-19. Study summary: Sample material is recorded as cDNA or gDNA derived from T cells, B-cell-depleted T cells, or PBMCs.

This CDR3 contains 15 residues. Germline trimming cut 5 bases from V and 5 bases from J; bases unmatched to any gene: 11. The V gene's germline CDR1 is MDHEN and CDR2 SYDVKM. Original processing notes: Counts of nucleated cells, estimated from reference gene primer amplification, were obtained. Sequencing used immunoSEQ multiplex PCR; TCRdb keeps in-frame clones, though not all of them. V and J calls and clone size come straight from that table; D and trimming were deduced from the DNA. Of 200,000 to 250,000 clones in the sample, nearly 90% were seen once. Participants came from about 24 US areas, aged about 18 to 100 years. Symptom resolution, clearance, or two negative PCRs marked the recovered donors of Cohort 3.

Sequences were obtained from PBMCs or T cells enriched from blood (not recorded which). This chain links TRBV28 with TRBJ2-7, with 8 bases matching TRBD1. This clonotype was obtained from a man aged 25 to 40 who had recovered from COVID-19. The CDR3 DNA reads as TGTGCCAGCAGTCTCCAGAGGACAGGGTTCAACGAGCAGTACTTC. Amino acid sequence: CASSLQRTGFNEQYF.